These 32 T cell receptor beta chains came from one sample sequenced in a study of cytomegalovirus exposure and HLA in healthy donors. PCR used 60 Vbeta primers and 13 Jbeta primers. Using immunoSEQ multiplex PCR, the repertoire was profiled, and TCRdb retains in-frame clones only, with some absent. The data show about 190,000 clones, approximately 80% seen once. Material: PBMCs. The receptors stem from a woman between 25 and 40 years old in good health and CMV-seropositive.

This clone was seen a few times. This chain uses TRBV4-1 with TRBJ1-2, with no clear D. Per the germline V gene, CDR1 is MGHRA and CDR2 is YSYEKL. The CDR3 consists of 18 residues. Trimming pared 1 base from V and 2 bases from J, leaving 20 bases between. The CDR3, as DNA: TGCGCCAGCAGCCAAGGTGTATACAGTTCCTGGAAAAACTATGGCTACACCTTC. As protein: CASSQGVYSSWKNYGYTF.

CDR3 in DNA: TGTGCCAGCAGCTTACAGGGTTGGGGAACACAAGAGACCCAGTACTTC. This encodes CASSLQGWGTQETQYF. The V gene is TRBV7-2, the J gene TRBJ2-5; a possible D gene is TRBD1 (5 bases). This CDR3 has 16 residues. CDR1 is SGHTA and CDR2 is FQGNSA in the germline V gene. V lost 2 bases, J lost 2 bases, and 15 bases lay in between.

The CDR3 DNA sequence: TGCGCCAGCAGCTTGGGCCAGGGAGGTGACACTGAAGCTTTCTTT. Its translation: CASSLGQGGDTEAFF. This sequence joins TRBV5-1 and TRBJ1-1, with a tentative D call TRBD1 (5 bases). Trimming took off 0 bases at V and 3 bases at J, with 12 bases between the two ends. The V gene's germline CDR1 is SGHRS and CDR2 YFSETQ. The CDR3 length is 15 residues.

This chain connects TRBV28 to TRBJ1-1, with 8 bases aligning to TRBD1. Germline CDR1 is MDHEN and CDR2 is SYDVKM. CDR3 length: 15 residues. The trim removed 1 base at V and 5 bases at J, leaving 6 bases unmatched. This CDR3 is CASSLSQGALTEAFF. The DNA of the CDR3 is TGTGCCAGCAGTTTATCCCAGGGGGCGCTTACTGAAGCTTTCTTT. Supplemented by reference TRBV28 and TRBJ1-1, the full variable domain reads DVKVTQSSRYLVKRTGEKVFLECVQDMDHENMFWYRQDPGLGLRLIYFSYDVKMKEKGDIPEGYSVSREKKERFSLILESASTNQTSMYLCASSLSQGALTEAFFGQGTRLTVV.

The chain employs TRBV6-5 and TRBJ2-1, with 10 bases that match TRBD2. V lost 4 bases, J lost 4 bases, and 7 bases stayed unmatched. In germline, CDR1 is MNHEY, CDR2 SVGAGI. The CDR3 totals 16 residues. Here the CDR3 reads CASSFGAGGIYNEQFF. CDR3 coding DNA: TGTGCCAGCAGTTTTGGAGCGGGAGGGATTTACAATGAGCAGTTCTTC.

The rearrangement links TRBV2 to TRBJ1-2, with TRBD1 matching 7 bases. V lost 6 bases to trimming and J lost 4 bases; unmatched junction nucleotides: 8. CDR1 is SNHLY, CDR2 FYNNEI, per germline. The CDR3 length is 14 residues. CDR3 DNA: TGTGCCAGCAGACGAACAGGGGCCTCCTATGGCTACACCTTC. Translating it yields CASRRTGASYGYTF.

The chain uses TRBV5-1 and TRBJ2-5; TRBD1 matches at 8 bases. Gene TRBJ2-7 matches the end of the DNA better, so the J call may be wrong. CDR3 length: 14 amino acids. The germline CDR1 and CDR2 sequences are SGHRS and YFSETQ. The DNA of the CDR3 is TGCGCCAGCAGCCGGACAGGGAACAGCTACGAGCAGTACTTC. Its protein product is CASSRTGNSYEQYF.

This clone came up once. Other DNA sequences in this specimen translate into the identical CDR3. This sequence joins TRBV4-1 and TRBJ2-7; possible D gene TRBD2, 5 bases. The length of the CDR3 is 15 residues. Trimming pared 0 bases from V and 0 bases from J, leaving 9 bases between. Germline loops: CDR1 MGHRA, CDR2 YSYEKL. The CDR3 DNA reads TGCGCCAGCAGCCAAGATCCCGACTACTCCTACGAGCAGTACTTC. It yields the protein CASSQDPDYSYEQYF.

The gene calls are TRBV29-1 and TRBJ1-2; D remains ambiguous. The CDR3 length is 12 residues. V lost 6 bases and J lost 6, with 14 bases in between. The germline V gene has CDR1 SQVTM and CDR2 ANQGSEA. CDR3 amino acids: CSVPRQKNGYTF. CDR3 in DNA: TGCAGCGTCCCACGCCAGAAGAATGGCTACACCTTC.

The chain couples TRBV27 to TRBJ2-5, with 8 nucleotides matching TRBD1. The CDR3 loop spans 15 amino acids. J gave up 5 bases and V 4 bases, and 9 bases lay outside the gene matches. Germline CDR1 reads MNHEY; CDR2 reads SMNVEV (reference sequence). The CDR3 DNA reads TGTGCCAGCAGTTGGCGGACAGGGCTCCAGGAGACCCAGTACTTC. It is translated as CASSWRTGLQETQYF.

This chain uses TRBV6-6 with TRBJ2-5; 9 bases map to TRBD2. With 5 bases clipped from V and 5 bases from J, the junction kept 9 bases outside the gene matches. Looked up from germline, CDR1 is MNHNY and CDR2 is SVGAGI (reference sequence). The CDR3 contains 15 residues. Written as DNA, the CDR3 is TGTGCCAGCAGTCTCCCTAGGGCGGGAGGGGAGACCCAGTACTTC. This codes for CASSLPRAGGETQYF.

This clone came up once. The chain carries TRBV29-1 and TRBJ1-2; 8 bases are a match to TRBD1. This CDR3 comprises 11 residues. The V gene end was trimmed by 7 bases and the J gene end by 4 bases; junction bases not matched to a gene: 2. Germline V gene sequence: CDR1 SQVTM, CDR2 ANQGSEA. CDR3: CSAGQGYGYTF. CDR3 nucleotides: TGCAGCGCTGGACAGGGCTATGGCTACACCTTC.

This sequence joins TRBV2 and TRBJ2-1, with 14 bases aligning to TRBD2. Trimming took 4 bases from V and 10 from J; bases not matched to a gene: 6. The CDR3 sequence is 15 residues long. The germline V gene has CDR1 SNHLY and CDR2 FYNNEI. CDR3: CASSGTSGRLGEQFF. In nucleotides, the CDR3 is TGTGCCAGCAGTGGGACTAGCGGGAGGTTGGGAGAGCAGTTCTTC.

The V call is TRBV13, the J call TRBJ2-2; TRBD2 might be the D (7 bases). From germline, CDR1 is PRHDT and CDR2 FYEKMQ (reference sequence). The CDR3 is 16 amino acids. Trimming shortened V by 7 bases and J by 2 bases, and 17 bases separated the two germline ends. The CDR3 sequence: CASTGRGGINTGELFF. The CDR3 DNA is TGTGCCAGCACCGGTAGGGGGGGCATTAACACCGGGGAGCTGTTTTTT.

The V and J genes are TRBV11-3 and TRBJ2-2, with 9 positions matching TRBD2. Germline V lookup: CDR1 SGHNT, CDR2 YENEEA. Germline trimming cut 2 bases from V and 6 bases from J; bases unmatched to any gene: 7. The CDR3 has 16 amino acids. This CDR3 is CASSLFAGGLAGELFF. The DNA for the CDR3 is TGTGCCAGCAGCTTATTCGCGGGGGGGCTGGCCGGGGAGCTGTTTTTT. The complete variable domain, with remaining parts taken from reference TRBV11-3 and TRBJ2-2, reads EAGVVQSPRYKIIEKKQPVAFWCNPISGHNTLYWYLQNLGQGPELLIRYENEEAVDDSQLPKDRFSAERLKGVDSTLKIQPAELGDSAVYLCASSLFAGGLAGELFFGEGSRLTVL.

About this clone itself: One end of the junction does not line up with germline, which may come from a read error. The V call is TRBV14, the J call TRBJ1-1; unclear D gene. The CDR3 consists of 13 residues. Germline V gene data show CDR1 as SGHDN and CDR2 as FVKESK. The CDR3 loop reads CASSQGLFTEALF. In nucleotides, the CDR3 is TGTGCCAGCAGCCAAGGACTATTCACTGAAGCTCTCTTT.

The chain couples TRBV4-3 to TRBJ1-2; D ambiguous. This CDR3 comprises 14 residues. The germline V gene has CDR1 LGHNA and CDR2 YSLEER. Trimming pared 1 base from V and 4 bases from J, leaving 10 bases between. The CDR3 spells CASSQGSSVYGYTF. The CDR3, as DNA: TGCGCCAGCAGCCAAGGTTCGTCGGTCTATGGCTACACCTTC.

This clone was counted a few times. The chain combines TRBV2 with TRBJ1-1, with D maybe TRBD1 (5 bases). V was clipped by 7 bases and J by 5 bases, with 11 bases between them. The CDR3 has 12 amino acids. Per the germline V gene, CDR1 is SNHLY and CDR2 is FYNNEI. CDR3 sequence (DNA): TGTGCCAGCATTGAGGGGAGAACTGAAGCTTTCTTT. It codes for CASIEGRTEAFF.

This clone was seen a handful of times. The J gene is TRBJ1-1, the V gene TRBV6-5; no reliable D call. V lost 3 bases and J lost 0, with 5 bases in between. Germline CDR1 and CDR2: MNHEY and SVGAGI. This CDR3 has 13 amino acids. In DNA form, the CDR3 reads TGTGCCAGCAGTTATAATCTGAACACTGAAGCTTTCTTT. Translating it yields CASSYNLNTEAFF.

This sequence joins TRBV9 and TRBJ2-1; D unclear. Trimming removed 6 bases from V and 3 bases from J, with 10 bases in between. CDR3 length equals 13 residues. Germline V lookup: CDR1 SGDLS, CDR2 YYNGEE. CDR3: CASTPLLYNEQFF. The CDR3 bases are TGTGCCAGCACCCCTTTACTCTACAATGAGCAGTTCTTC.

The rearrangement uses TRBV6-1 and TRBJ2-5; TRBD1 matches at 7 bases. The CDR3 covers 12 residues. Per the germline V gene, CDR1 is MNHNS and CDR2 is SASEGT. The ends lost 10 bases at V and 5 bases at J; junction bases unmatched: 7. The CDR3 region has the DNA TGTGCCATACGACAGGGCCTCGAGACCCAGTACTTC. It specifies CAIRQGLETQYF.

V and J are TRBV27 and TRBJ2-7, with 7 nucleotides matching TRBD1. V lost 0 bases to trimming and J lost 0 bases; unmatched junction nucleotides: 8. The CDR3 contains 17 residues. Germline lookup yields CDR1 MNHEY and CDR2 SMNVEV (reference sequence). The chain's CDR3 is CASSLSADRSNSYEQYF. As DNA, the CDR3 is TGTGCCAGCAGTTTATCGGCGGACAGGTCCAACTCCTACGAGCAGTACTTC.

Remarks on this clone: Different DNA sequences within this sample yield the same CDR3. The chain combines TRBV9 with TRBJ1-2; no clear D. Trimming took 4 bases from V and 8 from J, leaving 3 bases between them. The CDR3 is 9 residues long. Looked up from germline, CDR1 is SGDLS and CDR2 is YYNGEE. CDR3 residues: CASSPGYTF. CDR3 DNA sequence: TGTGCCAGCAGCCCAGGCTACACCTTC.

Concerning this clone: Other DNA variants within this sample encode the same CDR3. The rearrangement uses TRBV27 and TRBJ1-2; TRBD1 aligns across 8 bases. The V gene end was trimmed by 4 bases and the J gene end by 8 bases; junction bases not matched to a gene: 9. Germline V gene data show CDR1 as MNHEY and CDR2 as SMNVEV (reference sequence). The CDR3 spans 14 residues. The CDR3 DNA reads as TGTGCCAGCAGTTCCACGCAGGGGGCGTGGGGCTACACCTTC. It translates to CASSSTQGAWGYTF.

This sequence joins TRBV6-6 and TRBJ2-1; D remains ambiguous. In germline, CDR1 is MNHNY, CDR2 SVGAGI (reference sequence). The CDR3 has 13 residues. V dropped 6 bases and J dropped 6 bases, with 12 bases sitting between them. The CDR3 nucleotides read TGTGCCAGCAGCCGCCTGAAACTCAATGAGCAGTTCTTC. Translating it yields CASSRLKLNEQFF.

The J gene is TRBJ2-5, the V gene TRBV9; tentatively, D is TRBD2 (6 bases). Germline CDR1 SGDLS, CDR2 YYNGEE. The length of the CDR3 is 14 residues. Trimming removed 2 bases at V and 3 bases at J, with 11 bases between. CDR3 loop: CASSVGRSEETQYF. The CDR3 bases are TGTGCCAGCAGCGTGGGGAGGAGTGAAGAGACCCAGTACTTC.

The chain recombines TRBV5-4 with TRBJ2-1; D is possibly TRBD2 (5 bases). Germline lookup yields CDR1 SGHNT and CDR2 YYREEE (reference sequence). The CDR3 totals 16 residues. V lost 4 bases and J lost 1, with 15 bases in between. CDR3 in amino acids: CASSDEGGLSYNEQFF. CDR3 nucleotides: TGTGCCAGCAGCGATGAAGGAGGTCTGTCCTACAATGAGCAGTTCTTC. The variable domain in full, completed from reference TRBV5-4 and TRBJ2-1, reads ETGVTQSPTHLIKTRGQQVTLRCSSQSGHNTVSWYQQALGQGPQFIFQYYREEENGRGNFPPRFSGLQFPNYSSELNVNALELDDSALYLCASSDEGGLSYNEQFFGPGTRLTVL.

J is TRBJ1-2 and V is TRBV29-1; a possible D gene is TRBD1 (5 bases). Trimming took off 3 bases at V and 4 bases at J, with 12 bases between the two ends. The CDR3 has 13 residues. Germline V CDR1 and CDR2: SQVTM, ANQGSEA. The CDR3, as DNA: TGCAGCGTTGATGGGACTGCCGGCTATGGCTACACCTTC. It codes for CSVDGTAGYGYTF.

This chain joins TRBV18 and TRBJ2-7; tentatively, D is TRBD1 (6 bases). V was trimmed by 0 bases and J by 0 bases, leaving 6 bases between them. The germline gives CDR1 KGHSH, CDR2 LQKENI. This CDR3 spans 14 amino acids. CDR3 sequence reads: CASSPPDSSYEQYF. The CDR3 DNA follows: TGTGCCAGCTCACCACCGGACAGCTCCTACGAGCAGTACTTC.

CDR3 sequence reads: CSVQRSTNEKLFF. The CDR3 nucleotides are TGCAGCGTTCAGCGGTCAACTAATGAAAAACTGTTTTTT. This chain connects TRBV29-1 to TRBJ1-4; D gene ambiguous. The CDR3 sequence is 13 residues long. CDR1 and CDR2 from the germline V gene are SQVTM and ANQGSEA. V was shortened by 5 bases and J by 0 bases, with 7 bases between the two germline ends. The whole variable domain, remainder taken from reference TRBV29-1 and TRBJ1-4, is SAVISQKPSRDICQRGTSLTIQCQVDSQVTMMFWYRQQPGQSLTLIATANQGSEATYESGFVIDKFPISRPNLTFSTLTVSNMSPEDSSIYLCSVQRSTNEKLFFGSGTQLSVL.

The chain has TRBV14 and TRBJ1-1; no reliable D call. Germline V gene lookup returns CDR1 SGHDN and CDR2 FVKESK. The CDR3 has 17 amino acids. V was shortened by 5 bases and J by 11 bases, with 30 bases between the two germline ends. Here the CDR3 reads CASSKGIRIGSRSTAFF. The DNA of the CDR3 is TGTGCCAGCAGCAAAGGTATTAGGATCGGGTCCCGGTCGACGGCTTTCTTT.

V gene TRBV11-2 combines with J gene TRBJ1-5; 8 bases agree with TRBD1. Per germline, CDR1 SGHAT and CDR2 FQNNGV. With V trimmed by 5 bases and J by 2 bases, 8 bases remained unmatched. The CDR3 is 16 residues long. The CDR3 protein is CASSPGPGQGNQPQHF. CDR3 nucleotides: TGTGCCAGCAGCCCCGGGCCGGGACAGGGCAATCAGCCCCAGCATTTT.